What follows are 15 T cell receptor beta chains derived from one specimen sequenced in a study of identical twins. TCRdb itself ran the 5' RACE reads through MiXCR, one entry per CDR3 protein. The table has around 490,000 distinct CDR3 sequences, about 13% seen once; the top ten hold approximately 1%. The sample also formed part of further work on yellow fever vaccine responses in identical twins.

The source material was CD4+ T cells sorted from blood. These TCRs come from a woman younger than 30 in good health.

The chain employs TRBV6-1 and TRBJ1-4; 7 bases line up with TRBD1. The CDR3 is made up of 13 amino acids. Trimming took 8 bases from V and 8 from J; bases not matched to a gene: 8. Germline CDR1 MNHNS, CDR2 SASEGT. The CDR3 spells CASGSRGVEKLFF. The CDR3 region has the DNA TGTGCCAGCGGGTCCAGGGGGGTGGAAAAACTGTTTTTT.

In its sample, this clonotype was seen a few times. The V call is TRBV2, the J call TRBJ2-3; 11 nucleotides line up with TRBD2. Germline assignment: CDR1 SNHLY and CDR2 FYNNEI. The J segment lost 2 bases and the V segment lost 6 bases, leaving 7 bases of the junction unmatched. The CDR3 runs to 16 residues. This CDR3 reads CASRGGGLADTDTQYF. The CDR3 nucleotides read TGTGCCAGCAGAGGAGGGGGACTAGCGGACACAGATACGCAGTATTTT.

This clonotype was seen a handful of times. The rearrangement joins TRBV6-2 or TRBV6-3 to TRBJ1-2, with D uncertain. The V end lost 6 bases, the J end lost 5 bases, and 10 bases lay between the germline ends. Looked up from germline, CDR1 is MNHEY and CDR2 is SVGEGT. This CDR3 is built from 12 residues. Here the CDR3 DNA reads TGTGCCAGCAGCCCTACCCGATATGGCTACACCTTC. It yields the protein CASSPTRYGYTF.

V gene TRBV15 combines with J gene TRBJ2-1; D might be TRBD2 (5 bases). Trimming left V 5 bases short and J 2 bases short, with 10 bases between. From germline, CDR1 is LNHNV and CDR2 YYDKDF (reference sequence). This CDR3 region has 14 residues. In DNA form, the CDR3 reads TGTGCCACCAGCTTGAGCGGCGCCTACAATGAGCAGTTCTTC. Its translation: CATSLSGAYNEQFF. Combining the CDR3 with reference TRBV15 and TRBJ2-1 gives the whole variable domain DAMVIQNPRYQVTQFGKPVTLSCSQTLNHNVMYWYQQKSSQAPKLLFHYYDKDFNNEADTPDNFQSRRPNTSFCFLDIRSPGLGDTAMYLCATSLSGAYNEQFFGPGTRLTVL.

This clonotype was seen a few times. V gene TRBV20-1 combines with J gene TRBJ2-1, with 9 bases that match TRBD2. The length of the CDR3 is 14 residues. CDR1 is DFQATT and CDR2 is SNEGSKA in the germline V gene (reference sequence). Trimming at V came to 2 bases and at J to 8 bases, leaving 7 bases not matched to a gene. CDR3 amino acids: CSARSLAGQDEQFF. The CDR3 DNA reads as TGCAGTGCTAGATCACTAGCGGGCCAGGATGAGCAGTTCTTC.

This clonotype has just a few counts. V is TRBV20-1 and J is TRBJ2-3; TRBD1 agrees at 9 bases. Looked up from germline, CDR1 is DFQATT and CDR2 is SNEGSKA (reference sequence). V lost 0 bases, J lost 1 base, and 8 bases stayed unmatched. The CDR3 covers 17 residues. The CDR3 DNA reads as TGCAGTGCTAGAGATGCAGGTCGACAGGGGGGCACAGATACGCAGTATTTT. Encoded protein: CSARDAGRQGGTDTQYF.

This clonotype was detected many times. The chain carries TRBV6-2 or TRBV6-3 and TRBJ2-7, with unresolved D. V lost 5 bases, J lost 3 bases, and 5 bases lay in between. Germline V gene lookup returns CDR1 MNHEY and CDR2 SVGEGT. The CDR3 is made up of 11 amino acids. The CDR3 loop reads CASSHYYEQYF. The CDR3 nucleotides are TGTGCCAGCAGTCACTACTACGAGCAGTACTTC.

This clonotype was seen a handful of times. The chain links TRBV4-3 to TRBJ2-1; D call uncertain. V was trimmed by 1 base and J by 5 bases, leaving 6 bases between them. CDR1 and CDR2 (germline): LGHNA, YSLEER. This CDR3 is 13 amino acids long. For the CDR3, the DNA is TGCGCCAGCAGCCAAGTCCAGAACAATGAGCAGTTCTTC. Amino acid sequence: CASSQVQNNEQFF.

The table lists this clonotype with many counts. The chain employs TRBV12-3 or TRBV12-4 and TRBJ2-7, with 8 bases aligning to TRBD2. After removal of 9 bases from V and 3 bases from J, the junction contained 7 bases not matched to a gene. The CDR3 loop spans 13 amino acids. The CDR3 bases are TGTGCCAGTGCGGCGGGGGGCTACTACGAGCAGTACTTC. Its translation is CASAAGGYYEQYF.

This rearrangement joins TRBV20-1 to TRBJ2-2; 8 bases line up with TRBD1. Germline V gene sequence: CDR1 DFQATT, CDR2 SNEGSKA (reference sequence). The CDR3 covers 15 residues. The V and J ends lost 1 base and 2 bases, in that order; junction bases with no gene match: 3. CDR3 nucleotide sequence: TGCAGTGCTAGAGTCACAGGGGGTAACACCGGGGAGCTGTTTTTT. Encoded protein: CSARVTGGNTGELFF.

V gene TRBV7-2 combines with J gene TRBJ2-1, with 13 nucleotides matching TRBD2. J gave up 6 bases and V 5 bases, and 7 bases lay outside the gene matches. This CDR3 spans 16 amino acids. CDR1 and CDR2 from the germline V gene are SGHTA and FQGNSA. CDR3 amino acids: CASSILGLAGANEQFF. Here the CDR3 DNA reads TGTGCCAGCAGCATACTTGGACTAGCGGGGGCCAATGAGCAGTTCTTC.

The rearrangement links TRBV5-5 to TRBJ2-7, with D perhaps matching TRBD1 (5 bases). V was shortened by 0 bases and J by 6 bases, with 13 bases between the two germline ends. The germline V gene encodes CDR1 SGHKS and CDR2 YYEKEE (reference sequence). The length of the CDR3 is 14 residues. This chain's CDR3 is CASSLARVPSEQYF. The CDR3 DNA reads TGTGCCAGCAGCTTGGCCAGGGTCCCATCCGAGCAGTACTTC.

The sample holds a few counts of this clonotype. The rearrangement uses TRBV7-8 and TRBJ2-5; 8 bases line up with TRBD2. This CDR3 is built from 15 residues. The junction had 6 bases not matched to a gene; V was cut back by 1 base and J by 5 bases. Germline assignment: CDR1 SGHVS and CDR2 FQNEAQ. The CDR3 DNA sequence: TGTGCCAGCAGCTTAGGAGCGGGGGCGGTCGAGACCCAGTACTTC. This sequence encodes CASSLGAGAVETQYF.

This clonotype was observed a handful of times. The genes are TRBV29-1 and TRBJ1-2, with a possible D match to TRBD1 (5 bases). The CDR3 is made up of 13 amino acids. The germline V gene has CDR1 SQVTM and CDR2 ANQGSEA. With 2 bases removed from V and 8 bases from J, the gap between germline ends came to 15 bases. The CDR3: CSVEIEGSLGYTF. As DNA, the CDR3 is TGCAGCGTTGAAATCGAGGGGTCTCTGGGCTACACCTTC.

This chain connects TRBV12-3 or TRBV12-4 to TRBJ2-1, with D hard to call. Trimming pared 5 bases from V and 10 bases from J, leaving 12 bases between. The CDR3 spans 12 residues. The chain's CDR3 is CASSPQLREQFF. In DNA form, the CDR3 reads TGTGCCAGCAGTCCCCAACTAAGGGAGCAGTTCTTC.